These 25 T cell receptor beta chains were sequenced from one sample in a study of blood T cell repertoires in COVID-19. Sequencing used immunoSEQ multiplex PCR; TCRdb keeps in-frame clones, though not all of them. The sample includes roughly 120,000 clones, 60% to 80% of them seen just once. Sequenced sample: peripheral blood. Receptors originate from a woman at least 80 years old with active or convalescent COVID-19.

This clone has a single count. J is TRBJ2-5 and V is TRBV7-3, with a weak D call TRBD2 (6 bases). This CDR3 spans 14 amino acids. Germline CDR1 SGHTA, CDR2 FQGTGA. V gave up 2 bases and J gave up 3 bases, with 10 bases separating them. CDR3 region: CASSLRAGKETQYF. The CDR3 nucleotides are TGTGCCAGCAGCTTACGGGCGGGAAAAGAGACCCAGTACTTC.

This clone has a single count. The chain combines TRBV2 with TRBJ1-3; possibly TRBD1 for D (5 bases). The germline CDR1 and CDR2 sequences are SNHLY and FYNNEI. There are 13 residues in the CDR3. With 4 bases removed from V and 2 bases from J, the gap between germline ends came to 6 bases. As DNA, the CDR3 is TGTGCCAGCAGTGCAGGGCCTGGAAACACCATATATTTT. Translating gives CASSAGPGNTIYF. The whole variable domain, filled in from reference TRBV2 and TRBJ1-3, reads EPEVTQTPSHQVTQMGQEVILRCVPISNHLYFYWYRQILGQKVEFLVSFYNNEISEKSEIFDDQFSVERPDGSNFTLKIRSTKLEDSAMYFCASSAGPGNTIYFGEGSWLTVV.

To note about this clone: This specimen includes other DNA sequences encoding the same CDR3. The chain joins TRBV18 to TRBJ1-1, with TRBD1 identical over 7 bases. CDR3 length: 13 residues. The junction had 5 bases not matched to a gene; V was cut back by 3 bases and J by 7 bases. Germline V gene sequence: CDR1 KGHSH, CDR2 LQKENI. Written as DNA, the CDR3 is TGTGCCAGCTCACCCTGGACAGGCCTTGAAGCTTTCTTT. Translating gives CASSPWTGLEAFF.

The rearrangement uses TRBV5-8 and TRBJ2-2; D unresolved. This CDR3 has 15 amino acids. Germline CDR1 and CDR2: SGHTS and YDEGEE. V was clipped by 7 bases and J by 2 bases, with 15 bases between them. CDR3 nucleotides: TGTGCCAGCGCGAAGGAGCAAATTAACACCGGGGAGCTGTTTTTT. This gives the protein CASAKEQINTGELFF.

This clone has more than one count but fewer than ten. In DNA, the CDR3 is TGTGCCAGCAGCTTAGAGTTAGCGGGAGGGGGCGAGCAGTACTTC. Translating gives CASSLELAGGGEQYF. The J gene is TRBJ2-7, the V gene TRBV7-2; 11 bases fit TRBD2. Germline-derived CDR1 and CDR2 are SGHTA and FQGNSA. V gave up 1 base and J gave up 6 bases; unmatched junction bases: 5. This CDR3 has 15 residues.

V gene TRBV10-3 combines with J gene TRBJ2-3, with 10 bases identical to TRBD2. CDR1 and CDR2 (germline): ENHRY, SYGVKD. V lost 7 bases, J lost 2 bases, and 12 bases stayed unmatched. CDR3 size: 17 residues. The DNA for the CDR3 is TGTGCCATCATGAACCCCCAGACTAGCGGGCTCACAGATACGCAGTATTTT. Residues: CAIMNPQTSGLTDTQYF.

DNA for the CDR3: TGTGCCAGCAGCTTAACCCTACGACAGCCCACAGATACGCAGTATTTT. Its protein product is CASSLTLRQPTDTQYF. The gene calls are TRBV11-2 and TRBJ2-3; possible D gene TRBD1, 5 bases. The CDR3 length is 16 residues. Trimming shortened V by 2 bases and J by 2 bases, and 14 bases separated the two germline ends. Germline CDR1 reads SGHAT; CDR2 reads FQNNGV.

This chain connects TRBV29-1 to TRBJ2-3; D is possibly TRBD2 (6 bases). The CDR3 runs to 15 residues. The V gene lost 3 bases and the J gene lost 5 bases, with 18 bases spanning the gap. CDR1 is SQVTM and CDR2 is ANQGSEA in the germline V gene. The CDR3: CSVDFGTGVGDTQYF. The CDR3, as DNA: TGCAGCGTTGATTTTGGAACGGGAGTGGGAGATACGCAGTATTTT.

The CDR3, as DNA: TGTGCCAGCAGTTACCAAAACAGGGTTGGGGCTTTCTTT. Its translation is CASSYQNRVGAFF. The chain links TRBV6-2 or TRBV6-3 to TRBJ1-1, with a possible D match to TRBD1 (6 bases). CDR1 and CDR2 from the germline V gene are MNHEY and SVGEGT. The V and J ends lost 2 bases and 11 bases respectively, with 15 bases between them. This CDR3 has 13 residues.

The chain couples TRBV9 to TRBJ2-7; TRBD1 matches at 10 bases. The CDR3 is 15 amino acids. V dropped 3 bases and J dropped 2; count of bases not matched to a gene: 5. CDR1 is SGDLS and CDR2 is YYNGEE in the germline V gene. The CDR3 protein is CASSEDRGPTYEQYF. The CDR3 DNA reads TGTGCCAGCAGCGAAGACAGGGGGCCCACCTACGAGCAGTACTTC.

The V gene is TRBV28, the J gene TRBJ2-6; 8 bases map to TRBD2. The CDR3 totals 18 residues. Germline values: CDR1 MDHEN, CDR2 SYDVKM. The trim removed 5 bases at V and 0 bases at J, leaving 9 bases unmatched. The CDR3 sequence: CASSPLAGRDSGANVLTF. The CDR3 region has the DNA TGTGCCAGCAGTCCATTAGCGGGACGGGACTCTGGGGCCAACGTCCTGACTTTC.

This clone turned up a few times. The chain employs TRBV30 and TRBJ1-5; TRBD1 matches 9 bases. Unmatched junction bases numbered 6, after V lost 2 bases and J lost 4 bases. This CDR3 comprises 15 residues. Germline loops: CDR1 GTSNPN, CDR2 SVGIG (reference sequence). The CDR3 nucleotides read TGTGCCTGGAGTCGCCCGGGACAGGGAAATCAGCCCCAGCATTTT. Translated: CAWSRPGQGNQPQHF. The variable domain in full, with the rest retrieved from reference TRBV30 and TRBJ1-5, is SQTIHQWPATLVQPVGSPLSLECTVEGTSNPNLYWYRQAAGRGLQLLFYSVGIGQISSEVPQNLSASRPQDRQFILSSKKLLLSDSGFYLCAWSRPGQGNQPQHFGDGTRLSIL.

This chain connects TRBV24-1 to TRBJ2-4; TRBD1 might be the D (6 bases). CDR3 length: 16 amino acids. Germline V CDR1 and CDR2: KGHDR, SFDVKD. With 4 bases removed from V and 3 bases from J, the gap between germline ends came to 15 bases. Written as DNA, the CDR3 is TGTGCCACCAGTGACCCTCGAGGGGGTGACAAAAACATTCAGTACTTC. Translating gives CATSDPRGGDKNIQYF.

This chain uses TRBV5-1 with TRBJ2-7, with TRBD1 as a possible D gene (5 bases). Trimming shortened V by 7 bases and J by 2 bases, and 16 bases separated the two germline ends. The CDR3 sequence is 14 residues long. Germline values: CDR1 SGHRS, CDR2 YFSETQ. This chain's CDR3 is CASLGVPLPYEQYF. In DNA form, the CDR3 reads TGCGCCAGCTTAGGGGTCCCCCTGCCCTACGAGCAGTACTTC.

The V gene is TRBV5-1, the J gene TRBJ1-2; 7 bases line up with TRBD1. The CDR3 consists of 14 residues. Germline loops: CDR1 SGHRS, CDR2 YFSETQ. V lost 2 bases to trimming and J lost 0 bases; unmatched junction nucleotides: 1. The CDR3 region is CASSLDRANYGYTF. CDR3 DNA: TGCGCCAGCAGCTTAGACAGGGCTAACTATGGCTACACCTTC.

The chain couples TRBV7-9 to TRBJ2-5, with D perhaps TRBD2 (6 bases). V lost 4 bases to trimming and J lost 2 bases, with 14 bases between them. Germline V lookup: CDR1 SEHNR, CDR2 FQNEAQ (reference sequence). This CDR3 is 15 amino acids long. CDR3 residues: CASSSRAGSQETQYF. DNA for the CDR3: TGTGCCAGCAGCTCTAGGGCGGGATCGCAAGAGACCCAGTACTTC.

The J gene is TRBJ1-1, the V gene TRBV4-1, with D unclear. V dropped 0 bases and J dropped 0 bases, with 5 bases sitting between them. CDR1 is MGHRA, CDR2 YSYEKL, per germline. The CDR3 loop spans 14 amino acids. CDR3 DNA: TGCGCCAGCAGCCAAGAACAGATGAACACTGAAGCTTTCTTT. Translated: CASSQEQMNTEAFF.

The V and J genes are TRBV9 and TRBJ1-2; 9 nucleotides align to TRBD1. The CDR3 is 18 residues long. The junction had 15 bases not matched to a gene; V was cut back by 3 bases and J by 3 bases. Germline CDR1 SGDLS, CDR2 YYNGEE. This chain's CDR3 is CASSAHRGQTQVYYGYTF. DNA for the CDR3: TGTGCCAGCAGCGCCCACAGGGGGCAAACACAAGTGTACTATGGCTACACCTTC.

The chain links TRBV14 to TRBJ2-3; D call uncertain. Deletions cut 1 base from V and 0 bases from J, with 5 bases between. The CDR3 contains 14 residues. Germline V gene data show CDR1 as SGHDN and CDR2 as FVKESK. Written as DNA, the CDR3 is TGTGCCAGCAGCCAAGCGGGTAGCACAGATACGCAGTATTTT. Amino acid sequence: CASSQAGSTDTQYF.

V gene TRBV28 combines with J gene TRBJ2-1; TRBD2 agrees at 13 bases. Germline V CDR1 and CDR2: MDHEN, SYDVKM. The CDR3 has 15 residues. V lost 6 bases, J lost 9 bases, and 8 bases stayed unmatched. CDR3 region: CASSSPGLAGSEQFF. The CDR3 coding sequence is TGTGCCAGCAGCTCTCCGGGACTAGCGGGATCTGAGCAGTTCTTC. The variable domain in full, completed from reference TRBV28 and TRBJ2-1, reads DVKVTQSSRYLVKRTGEKVFLECVQDMDHENMFWYRQDPGLGLRLIYFSYDVKMKEKGDIPEGYSVSREKKERFSLILESASTNQTSMYLCASSSPGLAGSEQFFGPGTRLTVL.

CDR3 coding DNA: TGCGCCAGCAACAGGGGTTTCACTAATGAAAAACTGTTTTTT. This gives the protein CASNRGFTNEKLFF. The J gene is TRBJ1-4, the V gene TRBV5-1; the match to TRBD1 covers 7 bases. Germline loops: CDR1 SGHRS, CDR2 YFSETQ. J lost 2 bases, V lost 6 bases, and 4 bases had no gene match. This CDR3 comprises 14 residues.

This chain links TRBV5-4 with TRBJ2-1; D call uncertain. Trimming left V 2 bases short and J 1 base short, with 7 bases between. In germline, CDR1 is SGHNT, CDR2 YYREEE (reference sequence). The CDR3 runs to 14 residues. DNA of the CDR3: TGTGCCAGCAGCTTTTCACAATCCTACAATGAGCAGTTCTTC. Amino acids: CASSFSQSYNEQFF. Looking up the rest from reference TRBV5-4 and TRBJ2-1 gives the full variable domain: ETGVTQSPTHLIKTRGQQVTLRCSSQSGHNTVSWYQQALGQGPQFIFQYYREEENGRGNFPPRFSGLQFPNYSSELNVNALELDDSALYLCASSFSQSYNEQFFGPGTRLTVL.

The chain links TRBV3-1 (or the pseudogene TRBV3-2) to TRBJ1-1; TRBD1 agrees at 7 bases. V lost 1 base, J lost 0 bases, and 2 bases stayed unmatched. The CDR3 has 15 amino acids. From germline, CDR1 is LGHDT and CDR2 YNNKEL (reference sequence). The CDR3 here is CASSQGTGLNTEAFF. The DNA for the CDR3 is TGTGCCAGCAGCCAAGGGACAGGCCTGAACACTGAAGCTTTCTTT.

This rearrangement joins TRBV5-1 to TRBJ1-6; TRBD1 agrees at 10 bases. Trimming cost V 4 bases and J 8 bases; bases outside gene matches: 6. Germline values: CDR1 SGHRS, CDR2 YFSETQ. CDR3 length equals 15 residues. The CDR3 nucleotides are TGCGCCAGCAGCAGGGACAGGGGCTTCGATTCACCCCTCCACTTT. Protein product: CASSRDRGFDSPLHF.

The chain uses TRBV7-2 and TRBJ1-6, with D possibly matching TRBD1 (5 bases). Deletions cut 2 bases from V and 9 bases from J, with 14 bases between. CDR3 length equals 15 residues. Germline values: CDR1 SGHTA, CDR2 FQGNSA. CDR3 sequence reads: CASSLRSPRGSPLHF. The CDR3 DNA is TGTGCCAGCAGCTTAAGGTCTCCAAGGGGTTCACCCCTCCACTTT.